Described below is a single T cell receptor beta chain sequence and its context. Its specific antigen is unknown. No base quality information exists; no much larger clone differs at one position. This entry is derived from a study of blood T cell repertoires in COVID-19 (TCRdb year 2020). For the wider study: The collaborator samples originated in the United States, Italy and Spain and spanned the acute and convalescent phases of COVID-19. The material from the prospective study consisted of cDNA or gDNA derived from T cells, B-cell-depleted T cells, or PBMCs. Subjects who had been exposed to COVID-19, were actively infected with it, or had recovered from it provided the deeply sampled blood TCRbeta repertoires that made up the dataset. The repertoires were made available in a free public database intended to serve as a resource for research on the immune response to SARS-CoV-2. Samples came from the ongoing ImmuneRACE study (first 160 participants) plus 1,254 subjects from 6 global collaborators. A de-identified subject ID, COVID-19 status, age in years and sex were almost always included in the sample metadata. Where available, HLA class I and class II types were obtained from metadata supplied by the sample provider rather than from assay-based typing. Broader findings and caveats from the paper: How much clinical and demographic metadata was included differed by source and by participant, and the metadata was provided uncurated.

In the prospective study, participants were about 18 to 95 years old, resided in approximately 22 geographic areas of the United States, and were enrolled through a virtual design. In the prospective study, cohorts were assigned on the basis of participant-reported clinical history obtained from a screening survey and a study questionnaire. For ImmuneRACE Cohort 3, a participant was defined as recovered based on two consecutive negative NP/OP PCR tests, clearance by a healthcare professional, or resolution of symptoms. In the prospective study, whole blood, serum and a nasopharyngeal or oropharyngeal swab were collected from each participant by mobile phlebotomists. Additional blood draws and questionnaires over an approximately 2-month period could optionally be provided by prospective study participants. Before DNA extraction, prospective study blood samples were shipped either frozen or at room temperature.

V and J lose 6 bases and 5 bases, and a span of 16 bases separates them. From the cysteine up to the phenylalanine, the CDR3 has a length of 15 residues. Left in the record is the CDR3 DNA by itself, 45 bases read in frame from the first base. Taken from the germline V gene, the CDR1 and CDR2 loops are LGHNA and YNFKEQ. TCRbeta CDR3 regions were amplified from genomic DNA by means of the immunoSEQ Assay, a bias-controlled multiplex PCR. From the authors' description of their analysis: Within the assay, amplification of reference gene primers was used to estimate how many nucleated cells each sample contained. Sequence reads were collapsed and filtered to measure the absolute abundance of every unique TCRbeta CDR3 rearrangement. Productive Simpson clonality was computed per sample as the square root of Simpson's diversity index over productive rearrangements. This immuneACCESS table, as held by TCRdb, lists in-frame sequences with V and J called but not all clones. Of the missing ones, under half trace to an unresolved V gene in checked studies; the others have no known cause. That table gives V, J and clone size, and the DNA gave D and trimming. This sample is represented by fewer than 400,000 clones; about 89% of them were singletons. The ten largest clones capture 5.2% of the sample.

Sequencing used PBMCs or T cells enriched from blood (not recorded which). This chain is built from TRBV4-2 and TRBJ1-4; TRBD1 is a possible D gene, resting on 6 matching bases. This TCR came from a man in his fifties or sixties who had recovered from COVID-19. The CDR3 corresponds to CASRPKGVKNEKLFF. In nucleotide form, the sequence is TGTGCCAGCAGGCCAAAGGGGGTTAAAAATGAAAAACTGTTTTTT.